The T cell receptor (beta chain) described here comes from a study of cytomegalovirus exposure and HLA in healthy donors. General observations from the study: Fewer N-insertions (relative to the roughly 610-donor mean) were reportedly seen in an Asian-associated ancestry cluster in a later analysis.

PCR employed 60 Vbeta and 13 Jbeta primers. The data were produced by immunoSEQ multiplex PCR, yet TCRdb's version contains in-frame clones alone and is incomplete. In the table there are around 150,000 clones, roughly 79% of which are singletons. This CDR3 is built from 15 residues. CDR1 SGHDT and CDR2 YYEEEE come from the germline V gene. V was clipped by 6 bases and J by 6 bases; unmatched bases: 13. A note on this clone: Its specificity is not known.

The sequence derives from a young man in good health and CMV-seropositive. Sample: PBMCs. The J gene is TRBJ2-7, the V gene TRBV5-6; TRBD2 matches at 9 bases. CDR3 sequence (DNA): TGTGCCAGCAACTCTGGGGGCGGGAGGGCCGGCGAGCAGTACTTC. It codes for CASNSGGGRAGEQYF.